This entry concerns a single T cell receptor beta chain. Seattle-derived patients entered the study during active infection and were followed longitudinally. This CDR3 spans 13 amino acids. Trimming cost V 2 bases and J 4 bases; bases outside gene matches: 0. Looked up from germline, CDR1 is KGHDR and CDR2 is SFDVKD. The sample is drawn from a study of blood T cell repertoires in COVID-19. Study background: Material from acute and convalescent COVID-19 was sourced from the United States, Italy and Spain. Sample material is recorded as cDNA or gDNA derived from T cells, B-cell-depleted T cells, or PBMCs.

Original methodology: The authors estimated nucleated cell counts from reference gene primer amplification. The repertoire was sequenced with immunoSEQ multiplex PCR; TCRdb's copy has only in-frame clones and lacks some. Clone size and the V and J calls come from that table; the DNA yielded D and trimming. The table shows about 270,000 clones, with 86% occurring only once. The material sequenced was peripheral blood. The V call is TRBV24-1, the J call TRBJ1-1; 7 positions agree with TRBD1. The source is a woman aged 70-85 years with COVID-19, enrolled during active disease. The CDR3 nucleotides are TGTGCCACCAGTGATTCAGGGGGCACTGAAGCTTTCTTT. This encodes CATSDSGGTEAFF.